This T cell receptor (beta chain) derives from a study of patients and donors after allogeneic stem cell transplantation. TCRdb redid the calling of the RT-PCR reads with MiXCR, one entry per CDR3 protein. Of approximately 160,000 distinct CDR3 sequences listed, about 29% are singletons. This clonotype was detected a few times. The CDR3 is 12 amino acids. The V end was cut by 3 bases, the J end by 4 bases, with 6 bases between. In germline, CDR1 is GTSNPN, CDR2 SVGIG (reference sequence). The chain links TRBV30 to TRBJ2-2, with D hard to call. The sequence derives from a human donor who was either an allogeneic HSCT recipient or a stem cell or donor lymphocyte infusion donor (not recorded which). It is not recorded whose cells these are; they may come from a transplant donor. The specimen sequenced was blood, either unsorted or a sorted T cell fraction (not recorded which). The CDR3 spells CAWRKSTGELFF. The CDR3 bases are TGTGCCTGGAGGAAGAGCACCGGGGAGCTGTTTTTT.